The rows below give T cell receptor beta chains drawn from one sample of a study of Graves' ophthalmopathy and Graves' hyperthyroidism. TCRdb fed the multiplex PCR reads into MiXCR, producing one record per CDR3 protein. Among roughly 420,000 distinct CDR3 sequences listed, around 21% were seen once. Sequencing was carried out using peripheral blood. The receptors shown here come from a woman between 18 and 29 years old with stable Graves' hyperthyroidism. Both conserved end residues are part of each CDR3. Each record gives: clone size, V gene, J gene, D gene, CDR3 protein, CDR3 DNA. The D gene is left open where the match is weak. Clone size is not always given. Where it is, it says once, few, many or a class for expanded clones.

size: many; V: TRBV10-3; J: TRBJ1-3; D: -; CDR3: CAIRTTGVDTIYF; DNA: TGTGCCATCAGGACAACGGGAGTCGACACCATATATTTT
size: many; V: TRBV18; J: TRBJ2-7; D: -; CDR3: CASSPRGRVYEQYF; DNA: TGTGCCAGCTCACCAAGGGGGAGAGTCTACGAGCAGTACTTC
size: -; V: TRBV25-1; J: TRBJ1-2; D: -; CDR3: CASSEWASHGYTF; DNA: TGTGCCAGCAGTGAATGGGCGTCTCATGGCTACACCTTC
size: few; V: TRBV27; J: TRBJ2-4; D: -; CDR3: CASRSRRVIAKNIKYF; DNA: TGTGCCAGCAGGTCTAGAAGGGTGATAGCCAAAAACATTAAGTACTTC
size: many; V: TRBV25-1; J: TRBJ2-7; D: -; CDR3: CASSGPRSAGIRLGDYEQYF; DNA: TGTGCCAGCAGTGGCCCCCGCAGCGCTGGGATAAGACTAGGGGACTACGAGCAGTACTTC
size: many; V: TRBV7-3; J: TRBJ2-2; D: -; CDR3: CASRIATSTGELFF; DNA: TGTGCCAGCAGGATCGCTACGAGCACCGGGGAGCTGTTTTTT
size: many; V: TRBV2; J: TRBJ2-4; D: TRBD2; CDR3: CASSEGGLANIQYF; DNA: TGTGCCAGCAGTGAGGGGGGACTAGCCAACATTCAGTACTTC
size: many; V: TRBV27; J: TRBJ2-5; D: -; CDR3: CASGTSRKTQYF; DNA: TGTGCCAGCGGAACTAGCAGGAAGACCCAGTACTTC
size: many; V: TRBV5-1; J: TRBJ1-2; D: -; CDR3: CASSVGSNYGYTF; DNA: TGCGCCAGCAGCGTGGGATCTAACTATGGCTACACCTTC
size: many; V: TRBV6-2/TRBV6-3; J: TRBJ2-7; D: -; CDR3: CASSPESEQYF; DNA: TGTGCCAGCAGCCCTGAATCCGAGCAGTACTTC
size: many; V: TRBV20-1; J: TRBJ2-5; D: -; CDR3: CSAMSGQAGQETQYF; DNA: TGCAGTGCAATGTCGGGACAAGCGGGGCAAGAGACCCAGTACTTC
size: many; V: TRBV30; J: TRBJ2-2; D: TRBD1; CDR3: CAWRTGGADTGELFF; DNA: TGTGCCTGGAGGACAGGGGGCGCCGACACCGGGGAGCTGTTTTTT
size: many; V: TRBV29-1; J: TRBJ2-7; D: -; CDR3: CSVASTGGEPLNPYEQYF; DNA: TGCAGCGTTGCCTCAACAGGGGGGGAGCCTTTGAACCCCTACGAGCAGTACTTC
size: many; V: TRBV5-7; J: TRBJ2-7; D: -; CDR3: CASSLFYSSYEQYF; DNA: TGTGCCAGCAGCTTGTTTTACAGTTCCTACGAGCAGTACTTC
size: many; V: TRBV6-2/TRBV6-3; J: TRBJ2-7; D: -; CDR3: CASSFRDPVFYERYF; DNA: TGTGCCAGCAGTTTCAGGGACCCCGTATTTTACGAGCGGTACTTC
size: many; V: TRBV12-3/TRBV12-4; J: TRBJ2-2; D: TRBD2; CDR3: CASSASGTGELFF; DNA: TGTGCCAGCAGTGCTAGCGGGACCGGGGAGCTGTTTTTT
size: -; V: TRBV6-1; J: TRBJ1-2; D: TRBD1; CDR3: CASSSTGVDGYTF; DNA: TGTGCCAGCAGCAGCACAGGGGTCGATGGCTACACCTTC
size: many; V: TRBV9; J: TRBJ2-7; D: TRBD1; CDR3: CASSVGTGVEQYF; DNA: TGTGCCAGCAGCGTAGGGACAGGGGTCGAGCAGTACTTC
size: many; V: TRBV5-1; J: TRBJ2-2; D: -; CDR3: CASQGPSNTGELFF; DNA: TGCGCCAGCCAGGGACCCTCGAACACCGGGGAGCTGTTTTTT
size: many; V: TRBV30; J: TRBJ1-2; D: -; CDR3: CAWSVGEGYTF; DNA: TGTGCCTGGAGTGTAGGGGAAGGCTACACCTTC
size: many; V: TRBV7-2; J: TRBJ2-2; D: -; CDR3: CASSLRPYVAGELFF; DNA: TGTGCCAGCAGCTTACGCCCGTACGTGGCCGGGGAGCTGTTTTTT
size: many; V: TRBV29-1; J: TRBJ2-7; D: TRBD1; CDR3: CSVGGDRGRPFLRYEQYF; DNA: TGCAGCGTCGGGGGGGACAGGGGGCGCCCCTTTTTGCGGTACGAGCAGTACTTC
size: -; V: TRBV7-9; J: TRBJ2-7; D: -; CDR3: CASSSDNSPYEQYF; DNA: TGTGCCAGCAGTTCGGACAATAGTCCCTACGAGCAGTACTTC
size: -; V: TRBV20-1; J: TRBJ1-1; D: -; CDR3: CSAGGNTEAFF; DNA: TGCAGTGCTGGGGGGAACACTGAAGCTTTCTTT
size: many; V: TRBV29-1; J: TRBJ2-7; D: -; CDR3: CSAELSYEQYF; DNA: TGCAGCGCCGAGCTCTCCTACGAGCAGTACTTC
size: -; V: TRBV29-1; J: TRBJ1-1; D: TRBD1; CDR3: CSRIRGRRKLMNTEAFF; DNA: TGCAGCCGAATCAGGGGGCGCCGGAAATTAATGAACACTGAAGCTTTCTTT
size: -; V: TRBV5-1; J: TRBJ1-5; D: -; CDR3: CASSEVPGQPQHF; DNA: TGCGCCAGCAGCGAGGTCCCGGGTCAGCCCCAGCATTTT
size: -; V: TRBV5-1; J: TRBJ2-3; D: -; CDR3: CASSLGTHWGAGTDTQYF; DNA: TGCGCCAGCAGCTTGGGAACTCACTGGGGGGCCGGCACAGATACGCAGTATTTT
size: many; V: TRBV6-5; J: TRBJ1-2; D: -; CDR3: CASSSFRDGQYGYTF; DNA: TGTGCCAGCAGTTCGTTCCGGGACGGCCAATATGGCTACACCTTC
size: -; V: TRBV12-3/TRBV12-4; J: TRBJ1-2; D: -; CDR3: CASSSPGARGYTF; DNA: TGTGCCAGCAGTTCCCCAGGGGCGCGCGGCTACACCTTC
size: many; V: TRBV20-1; J: TRBJ1-6; D: TRBD1; CDR3: CSASRTRDRGYTPLHF; DNA: TGCAGTGCTAGTAGAACAAGAGACAGGGGTTATACACCCCTCCACTTT
size: many; V: TRBV12-5; J: TRBJ1-5; D: TRBD1; CDR3: CASGLGRDSNQPQHF; DNA: TGTGCTAGTGGTTTGGGCCGGGACAGTAATCAGCCCCAGCATTTT
size: many; V: TRBV7-2; J: TRBJ2-7; D: -; CDR3: CASSLAGGPPSYEQYF; DNA: TGTGCCAGCAGCTTAGCGGGGGGTCCCCCCTCCTACGAGCAGTACTTC
size: few; V: TRBV30; J: TRBJ2-2; D: -; CDR3: CAWKWGATNTGELFF; DNA: TGTGCCTGGAAATGGGGCGCGACGAACACCGGGGAGCTGTTTTTT
size: many; V: TRBV28; J: TRBJ1-1; D: -; CDR3: CASSFLGVNTEAFF; DNA: TGTGCCAGCAGTTTCTTAGGGGTGAACACTGAAGCTTTCTTT
size: few; V: TRBV12-5; J: TRBJ2-7; D: -; CDR3: CASTGPVGHEQYF; DNA: TGTGCTAGCACGGGCCCCGTAGGGCACGAGCAGTACTTC
size: many; V: TRBV5-1; J: TRBJ2-7; D: -; CDR3: CASLSQPGSYEQYF; DNA: TGCGCCAGCCTGTCCCAGCCGGGGTCCTACGAGCAGTACTTC
size: few; V: TRBV6-1; J: TRBJ1-1; D: -; CDR3: CASSEVVGRGNTEAFF; DNA: TGTGCCAGCAGTGAAGTGGTCGGACGAGGGAACACTGAAGCTTTCTTT
size: few; V: TRBV28; J: TRBJ2-7; D: TRBD1; CDR3: CASKSGTGMAEQYF; DNA: TGTGCCAGCAAGTCCGGGACAGGGATGGCCGAGCAGTACTTC